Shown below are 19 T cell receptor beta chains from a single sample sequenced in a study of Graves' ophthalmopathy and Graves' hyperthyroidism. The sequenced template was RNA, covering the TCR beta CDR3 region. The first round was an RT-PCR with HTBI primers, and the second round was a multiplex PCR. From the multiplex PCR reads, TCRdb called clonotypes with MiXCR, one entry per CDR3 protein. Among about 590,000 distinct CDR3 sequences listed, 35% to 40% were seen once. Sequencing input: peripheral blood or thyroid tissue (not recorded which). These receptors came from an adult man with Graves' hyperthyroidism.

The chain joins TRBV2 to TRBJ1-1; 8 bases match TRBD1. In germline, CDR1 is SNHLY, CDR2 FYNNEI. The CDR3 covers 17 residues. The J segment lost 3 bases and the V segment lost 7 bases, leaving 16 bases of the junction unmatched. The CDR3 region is CASIPRTGKVGYTEAFF. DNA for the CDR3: TGTGCCAGCATACCCAGGACAGGGAAAGTTGGCTACACTGAAGCTTTCTTT. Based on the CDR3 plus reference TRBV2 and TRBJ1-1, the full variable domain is EPEVTQTPSHQVTQMGQEVILRCVPISNHLYFYWYRQILGQKVEFLVSFYNNEISEKSEIFDDQFSVERPDGSNFTLKIRSTKLEDSAMYFCASIPRTGKVGYTEAFFGQGTRLTVV.

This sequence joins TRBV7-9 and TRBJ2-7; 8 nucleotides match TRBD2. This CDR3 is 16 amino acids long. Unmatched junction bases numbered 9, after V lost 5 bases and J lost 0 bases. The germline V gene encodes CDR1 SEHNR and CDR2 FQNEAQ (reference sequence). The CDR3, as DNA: TGTGCCAGCAGCCAAGCGGGGGTTGGGAGCTCCTACGAGCAGTACTTC. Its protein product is CASSQAGVGSSYEQYF.

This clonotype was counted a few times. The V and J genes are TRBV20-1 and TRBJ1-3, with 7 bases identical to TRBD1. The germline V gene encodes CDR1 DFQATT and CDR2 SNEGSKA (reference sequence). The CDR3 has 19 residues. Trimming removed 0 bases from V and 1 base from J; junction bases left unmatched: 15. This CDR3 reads CSARDNAGTTGYSGNTIYF. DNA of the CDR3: TGCAGTGCTAGAGATAACGCGGGAACGACAGGGTATTCTGGAAACACCATATATTTT.

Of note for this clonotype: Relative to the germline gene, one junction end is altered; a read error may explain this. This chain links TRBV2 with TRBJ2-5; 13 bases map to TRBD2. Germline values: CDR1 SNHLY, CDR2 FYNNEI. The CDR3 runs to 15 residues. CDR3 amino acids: CASSGTSGSQGTQYF. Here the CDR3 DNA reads TGTGCCAGCAGTGGGACTAGCGGGAGCCAAGGGACCCAGTACTTC.

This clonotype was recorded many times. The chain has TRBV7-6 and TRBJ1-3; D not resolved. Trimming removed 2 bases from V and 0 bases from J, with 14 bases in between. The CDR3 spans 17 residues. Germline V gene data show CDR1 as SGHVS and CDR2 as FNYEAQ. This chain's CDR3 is CASSLQVAKDSGNTIYF. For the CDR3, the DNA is TGTGCCAGCAGCTTACAGGTCGCTAAAGACTCTGGAAACACCATATATTTT.

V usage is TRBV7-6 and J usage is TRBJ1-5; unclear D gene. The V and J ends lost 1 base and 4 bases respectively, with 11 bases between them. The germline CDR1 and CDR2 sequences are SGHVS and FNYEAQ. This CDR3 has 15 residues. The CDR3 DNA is TGTGCCAGCAGCTTAGGACTAGCGGGGAATCAGCCCCAGCATTTT. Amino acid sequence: CASSLGLAGNQPQHF.

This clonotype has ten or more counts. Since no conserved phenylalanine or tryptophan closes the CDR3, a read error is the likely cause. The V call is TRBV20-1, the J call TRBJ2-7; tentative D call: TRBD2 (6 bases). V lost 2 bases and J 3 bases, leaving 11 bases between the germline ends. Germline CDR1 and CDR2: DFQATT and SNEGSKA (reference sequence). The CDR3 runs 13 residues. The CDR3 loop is CSARSGSLYEQYL. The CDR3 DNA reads TGCAGTGCTAGATCCGGGAGTCTCTACGAGCAGTACCTC.

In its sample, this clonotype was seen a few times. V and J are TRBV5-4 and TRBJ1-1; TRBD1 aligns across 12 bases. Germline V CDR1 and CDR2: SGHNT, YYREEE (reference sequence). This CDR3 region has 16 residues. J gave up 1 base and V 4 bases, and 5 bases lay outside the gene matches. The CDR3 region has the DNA TGTGCCAGCAGCGGAGGGACAGGGGGCCGGAACACTGAAGCTTTCTTT. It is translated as CASSGGTGGRNTEAFF.

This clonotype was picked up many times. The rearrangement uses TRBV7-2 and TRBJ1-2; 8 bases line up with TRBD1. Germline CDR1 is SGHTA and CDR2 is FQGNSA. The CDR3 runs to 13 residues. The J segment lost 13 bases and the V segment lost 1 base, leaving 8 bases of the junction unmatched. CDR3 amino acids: CASSLVSAGGLTF. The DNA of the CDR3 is TGTGCCAGCAGCTTAGTATCGGCAGGGGGCCTCACCTTC.

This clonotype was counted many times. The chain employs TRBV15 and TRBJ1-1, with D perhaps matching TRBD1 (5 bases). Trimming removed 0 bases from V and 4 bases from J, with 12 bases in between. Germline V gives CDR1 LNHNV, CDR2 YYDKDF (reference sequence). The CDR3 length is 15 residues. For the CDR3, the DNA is TGTGCCACCAGCAGAGATCAGGGTAGGGGCACTGAAGCTTTCTTT. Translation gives CATSRDQGRGTEAFF.

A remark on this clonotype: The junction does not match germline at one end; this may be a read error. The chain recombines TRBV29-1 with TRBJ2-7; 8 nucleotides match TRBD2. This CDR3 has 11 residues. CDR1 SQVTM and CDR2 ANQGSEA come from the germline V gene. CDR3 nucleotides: TGCGGCGTCGGGGGGGAGGGGATGCAGTACTTC. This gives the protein CGVGGEGMQYF.

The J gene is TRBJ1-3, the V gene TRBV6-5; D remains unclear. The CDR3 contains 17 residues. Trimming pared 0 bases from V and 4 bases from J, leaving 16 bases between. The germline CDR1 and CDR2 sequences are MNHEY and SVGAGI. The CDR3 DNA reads TGTGCCAGCAGTTACTCGTCGTGGAAAAAGAAAGGAAACACCATATATTTT. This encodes CASSYSSWKKKGNTIYF.

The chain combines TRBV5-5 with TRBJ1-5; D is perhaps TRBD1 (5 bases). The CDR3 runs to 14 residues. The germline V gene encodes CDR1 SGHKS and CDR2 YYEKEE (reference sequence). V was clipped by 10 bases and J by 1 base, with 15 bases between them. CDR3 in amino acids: CAGNEWGSNQPQHF. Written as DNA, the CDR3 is TGTGCCGGCAATGAATGGGGGAGCAATCAGCCCCAGCATTTT.

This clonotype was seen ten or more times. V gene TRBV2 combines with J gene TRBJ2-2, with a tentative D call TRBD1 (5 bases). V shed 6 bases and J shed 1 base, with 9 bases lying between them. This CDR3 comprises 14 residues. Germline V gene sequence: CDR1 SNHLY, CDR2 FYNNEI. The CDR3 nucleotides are TGTGCCAGCAGACGGACACAGAACACCGGGGAGCTGTTTTTT. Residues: CASRRTQNTGELFF. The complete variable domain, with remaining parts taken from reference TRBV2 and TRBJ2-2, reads EPEVTQTPSHQVTQMGQEVILRCVPISNHLYFYWYRQILGQKVEFLVSFYNNEISEKSEIFDDQFSVERPDGSNFTLKIRSTKLEDSAMYFCASRRTQNTGELFFGEGSRLTVL.

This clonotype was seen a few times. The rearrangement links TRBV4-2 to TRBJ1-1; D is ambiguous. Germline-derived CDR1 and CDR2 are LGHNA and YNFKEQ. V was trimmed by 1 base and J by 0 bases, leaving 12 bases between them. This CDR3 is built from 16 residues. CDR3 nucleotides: TGTGCCAGCAGCCAAGCAATCGGGAGAATGAACACTGAAGCTTTCTTT. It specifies CASSQAIGRMNTEAFF.

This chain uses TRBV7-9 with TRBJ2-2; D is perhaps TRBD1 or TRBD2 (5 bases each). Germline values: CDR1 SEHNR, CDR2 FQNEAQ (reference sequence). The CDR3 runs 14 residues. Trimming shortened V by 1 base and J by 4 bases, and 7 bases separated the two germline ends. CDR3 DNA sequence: TGTGCCAGCAGCTTAGGGGGGACCACCGGGGAGCTGTTTTTT. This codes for CASSLGGTTGELFF.

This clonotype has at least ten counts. CDR3 nucleotide sequence: TGTGCCAGCAGCGAAACGACAGCCTACAACTATGGCTACACCTTC. Its protein product is CASSETTAYNYGYTF. J is TRBJ1-2 and V is TRBV2; weak D call: TRBD1 (5 bases). This CDR3 is built from 15 residues. CDR1 and CDR2 (germline): SNHLY, FYNNEI. Deletions cut 6 bases from V and 2 bases from J, with 16 bases between.

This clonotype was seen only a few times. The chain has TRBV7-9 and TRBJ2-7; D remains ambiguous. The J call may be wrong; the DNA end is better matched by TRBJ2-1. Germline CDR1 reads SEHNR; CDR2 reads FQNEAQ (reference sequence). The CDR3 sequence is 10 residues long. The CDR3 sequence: CASSRNEQFF. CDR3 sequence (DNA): TGTGCCAGCAGCCGCAATGAGCAGTTCTTC.

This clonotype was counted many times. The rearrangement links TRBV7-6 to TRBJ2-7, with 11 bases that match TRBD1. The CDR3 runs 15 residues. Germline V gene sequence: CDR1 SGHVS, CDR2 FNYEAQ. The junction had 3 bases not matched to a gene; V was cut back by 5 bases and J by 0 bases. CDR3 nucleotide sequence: TGTGCCAGCAGCACGGGACAGGGGGGCTCCTACGAGCAGTACTTC. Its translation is CASSTGQGGSYEQYF.